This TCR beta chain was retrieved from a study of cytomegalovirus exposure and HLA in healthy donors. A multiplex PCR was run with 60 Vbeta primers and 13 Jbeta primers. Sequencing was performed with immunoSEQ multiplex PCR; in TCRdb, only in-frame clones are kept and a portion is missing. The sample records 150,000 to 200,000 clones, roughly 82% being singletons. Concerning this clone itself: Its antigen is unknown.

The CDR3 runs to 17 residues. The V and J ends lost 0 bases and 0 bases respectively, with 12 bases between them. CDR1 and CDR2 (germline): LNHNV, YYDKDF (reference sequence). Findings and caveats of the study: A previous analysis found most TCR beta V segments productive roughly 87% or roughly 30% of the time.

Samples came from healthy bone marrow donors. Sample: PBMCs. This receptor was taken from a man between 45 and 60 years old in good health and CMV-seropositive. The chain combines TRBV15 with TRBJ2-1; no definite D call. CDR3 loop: CATSREPPVSSYNEQFF. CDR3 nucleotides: TGTGCCACCAGCAGAGAGCCCCCCGTGAGCTCCTACAATGAGCAGTTCTTC.